The sequence of this TCR beta chain was determined in a study of Graves' ophthalmopathy and Graves' hyperthyroidism (dated by TCRdb to between 2018 and 2020). Study-wide context: Peripheral blood was collected at initial diagnosis, before any treatment. The independent validation cohort included approximately 19 hyperthyroidism patients plus 17 patients who later progressed from hyperthyroidism to ophthalmopathy. The study used signatures of the TCR beta repertoire to tell Graves' ophthalmopathy apart from Graves' hyperthyroidism and to predict which patients would progress to ophthalmopathy. To explore V-J signatures distinguishing ophthalmopathy from hyperthyroidism, a discovery set of roughly 100 patients (about 43 ophthalmopathy, over 55 stable hyperthyroidism) was enrolled. After sampling, hyperthyroidism patients received methimazole starting at 30 mg daily, and ophthalmopathy patients received high-dose intravenous methylprednisolone. In total, some 140 blood samples were TCR-sequenced: 40 to 45 ophthalmopathy, over 70 hyperthyroidism and around 17 hyperthyroidism-to-ophthalmopathy patients. In five or six hyperthyroidism patients, T-cell repertoires of thyroid tissue and blood were compared. What the authors observed across the whole study: In validation, the model predicted ophthalmopathy progression with over 60% sensitivity and 72.22% specificity; some twelve predicted patients were CT-confirmed with GO in a median of roughly 6.8 months. No statistical method was used to predetermine the sample size, and group allocation was not hidden from the investigators. Most expanded thyroid clonotypes with a frequency above 0.001 also appeared in blood, which suggests that blood repertoires may reflect the immune response in the thyroid. The 13-signature model separated ophthalmopathy from stable hyperthyroidism with roughly 90% sensitivity and less than 83% specificity in cross-validation, and 80%/75% in the test set.

For repertoire sequencing, the TCR beta CDR3 regions were amplified from RNA transcripts. A first-round RT-PCR used HTBI primers with the Qiagen OneStep RT-PCR kit, followed by a second-round multiplex PCR, size selection and purification. Libraries were sequenced on an Illumina HiSeq2000 using paired-end 100 bp reads. On the study's bioinformatics: SOAPnuke was used to process the reads, removing any read that contained adapters or uncalled bases, had a mean Phred below 15, or lacked an exact match to the constant primer or identifier. COPE v1.2.5 was used to merge the high-quality paired reads. Each unique nucleotide sequence was defined as a clonotype, and clonotypes were aligned to IMGT TRB V, D and J references with MiTCR v1.1. Analysis was restricted to V-J combinations with a frequency above 0.0001, which covered about 99% of repertoires. For each V-J combination, a TCR clonal expansion and chaos score was defined as the ratio of F50 clonal expansion to chaos observed in the TCRdist matrix. Welch's t-statistics and random forest were used to narrow the features down to around 13 V-J combinations, which were then fed into a naive Bayes classifier. Thyroid-blood repertoire similarity was quantified with the Morisita-Horn index. The public reads were quality trimmed at Q25 with fastp and then assembled into clones with MiXCR by TCRdb, keeping productive beta chains. For every CDR3 protein sequence, its rows merge into one entry that carries the most common genes and DNA. TCRdb's processing, not the study's, gives the V and J calls here. Counted in this sample were fewer than 350,000 distinct CDR3 sequences; around a sixth of them appeared once. In total, the top ten clones hold 10% to 15% of the sample.

Worth noting for this clonotype: The target of this receptor is not known. Within one base of it there is no much larger clone, and no base qualities were kept.

Ophthalmopathy patients had moderately to severely active disease, Clinical Activity Score of at least 3, NOSPECS grade of at least 4, and disease duration under 3 months. Patients were excluded if they had other autoimmune diseases, uncontrolled infections, pregnancy or lactation. Diagnosis relied on clinical symptoms, serum thyroxine, TRAb, thyroid ultrasound and orbital computed tomography. Using Ficoll-Paque density gradient centrifugation, PBMCs were isolated from 9 to 10 ml of fresh peripheral blood. Trizol reagent was used to extract the total RNA, and its quality was then checked on an Agilent 2100 Bioanalyzer. The CDR3 spans 16 residues, from the cysteine through the phenylalanine. Only the CDR3 region is kept as DNA, spanning 48 bases read in frame from base 1. CDR1 MNHEY and CDR2 SMNVEV are derived from the germline V gene (reference sequence). V is reduced by 3 bases and J by 1 base, leaving a spacing of 15 bases between them.

This receptor was identified in an adult man with Graves' ophthalmopathy. The sequence is built from TRBV27 and TRBJ2-5; 5 matching bases give a weak D call of TRBD2. Sequencing used peripheral blood. The DNA sequence is as follows: TGTGCCAGCAGTTTGGGAGAAGGAGCTCTCCAAGAGACCCAGTACTTC. Its translation reads: CASSLGEGALQETQYF.